By sample fraction, the clone carrying this TCR beta chain is medium-sized. This entry comes from a study of T and B cells in COVID-19 patients. Blood genomic DNA input for TRB amplification was about 240-550 ng. TRB rearrangements were amplified by multiplex PCR with BIOMED2 TRB-A/B primers. TCRdb re-derived calls from the multiplex PCR reads in MiXCR, one entry per CDR3 protein. The data contain a few thousand distinct CDR3 sequences, 27% of them singletons. Trimming removed 0 bases from V and 3 bases from J, with 7 bases in between. The CDR3 totals 14 residues. Germline V gene lookup returns CDR1 MNHNY and CDR2 SVGAGI (reference sequence).

Sample: blood. The J gene is TRBJ2-3, the V gene TRBV6-6; D not resolved. This receptor was identified in a human donor with active COVID-19. The DNA of the CDR3 is TGTGCCAGCAGTTACTCGGGCGGAACAGATACGCAGTATTTT. The encoded protein is CASSYSGGTDTQYF.